This TCR beta chain was profiled in a study of type 1 regulatory T cells. TCRdb used MiXCR to reprocess the reads, holding one entry per CDR3 protein. The table shows about 65,000 distinct CDR3 sequences, with 45% to 50% occurring only once. The CDR3 totals 16 residues. Germline CDR1 reads SGHRS; CDR2 reads YFSETQ. Trimming pared 2 bases from V and 5 bases from J, leaving 16 bases between. This clonotype was seen repeatedly, ten times or more. Antigen: not known. The sequencing input was cultured non-Tr1 T cells, either the whole culture or a sorted T cell fraction (not recorded which). The sequence derives from a human donor in good health. This chain joins TRBV5-1 and TRBJ2-2, with a possible D match to TRBD2 (6 bases). CDR3 loop: CASSLIPGLLTGELFF. CDR3 sequence (DNA): TGCGCCAGCAGCTTAATACCGGGACTTCTAACCGGGGAGCTGTTTTTT.